In its sample, the clone carrying this T cell receptor (beta chain) was seen many times. In the original processing: Amplified reference gene primers provided the basis for estimating nucleated cell counts. Libraries were prepared by immunoSEQ multiplex PCR; TCRdb keeps only in-frame clonotypes and omits some of them. V and J calls and clone size are given by that table; D and trimming were obtained from the DNA. The profile shows 65,000 to 70,000 clones, around 81% of them singletons. The sample originates from a study of blood T cell repertoires in COVID-19. Whole-study context: The United States, Italy and Spain provided the acute and convalescent COVID-19 samples. Sources were T cells, B-cell-depleted T cells, or PBMCs; the material itself was cDNA or gDNA.

Trimming took 2 bases from V and 3 from J, leaving 20 bases between them. The germline CDR1 and CDR2 sequences are SGHNT and YYREEE (reference sequence). The CDR3 is 17 amino acids. The clonotype comes from a woman aged 60-75 years with acute or convalescent COVID-19. This chain joins TRBV5-4 and TRBJ1-1; D might be TRBD1 (5 bases). Sequencing input: peripheral blood. The CDR3 DNA follows: TGTGCCAGCAGCTTTTCGGTGGGTCGGACATTGGACACTGAAGCTTTCTTT. Encoded protein: CASSFSVGRTLDTEAFF.